This passage covers 25 T cell receptor beta chains from one sample sequenced in a study of blood T cell repertoires in COVID-19. The table came from immunoSEQ multiplex PCR; TCRdb's copy has only in-frame clones and leaves some out. The sample has about 160,000 clones; about four fifths are singletons. The specimen sequenced was peripheral blood. The source is a man aged 65-85 years who had recovered from COVID-19.

This clone was counted a few times. This chain uses TRBV5-6 with TRBJ2-3; possibly TRBD2 for D (5 bases). Trimming pared 1 base from V and 4 bases from J, leaving 7 bases between. Per germline, CDR1 SGHDT and CDR2 YYEEEE. CDR3 length: 13 amino acids. The CDR3 loop is CASSLRGPDTQYF. The DNA of the CDR3 is TGTGCCAGCAGCTTGCGGGGTCCAGATACGCAGTATTTT.

The J gene is TRBJ2-1, the V gene TRBV7-2; 9 nucleotides line up with TRBD2. From germline, CDR1 is SGHTA and CDR2 FQGNSA. The trim removed 5 bases at V and 9 bases at J, leaving 8 bases unmatched. The CDR3 is 14 residues long. The CDR3 sequence: CASSARGGGLEQFF. DNA for the CDR3: TGTGCCAGCAGCGCGCGGGGGGGAGGTCTTGAGCAGTTCTTC.

This clone was observed a handful of times. The chain recombines TRBV5-4 with TRBJ2-5; D gene unclear. This CDR3 is built from 15 residues. The germline CDR1 and CDR2 sequences are SGHNT and YYREEE (reference sequence). Trimming removed 3 bases from V and 5 bases from J, with 17 bases in between. DNA for the CDR3: TGTGCCAGCAGCTACAGTCAGAGCCCCTTTGAGACCCAGTACTTC. This encodes CASSYSQSPFETQYF.

The genes are TRBV10-1 and TRBJ2-2, with a possible D match to TRBD2 (6 bases). V was cut by 6 bases and J by 5 bases, with 16 bases left in between. The germline CDR1 and CDR2 sequences are WNHNN and SYGVQD (reference sequence). The CDR3 covers 15 residues. The CDR3 sequence is CASSPWGEETGELFF. The CDR3 bases are TGCGCCAGCAGCCCCTGGGGGGAGGAAACCGGGGAGCTGTTTTTT.

CDR3 residues: CASSLAGVTNSPLHF. The CDR3 DNA sequence: TGTGCCAGCAGCTTGGCAGGGGTTACGAATTCACCCCTCCACTTT. This rearrangement joins TRBV5-6 to TRBJ1-6; tentative D call: TRBD1 (6 bases). Germline CDR1 SGHDT, CDR2 YYEEEE. V shed 0 bases and J shed 7 bases, with 11 bases lying between them. The CDR3 is 15 amino acids.

V usage is TRBV6-1 and J usage is TRBJ2-1; the match to TRBD2 covers 11 bases. With V trimmed by 4 bases and J by 5 bases, 10 bases remained unmatched. From germline, CDR1 is MNHNS and CDR2 SASEGT. This CDR3 is built from 17 residues. The CDR3 region has the DNA TGTGCCAGCAGTGTACATTTAGCGGGAGGGCCCAACAATGAGCAGTTCTTC. This sequence encodes CASSVHLAGGPNNEQFF.

This sequence joins TRBV7-9 and TRBJ2-5; 10 positions match TRBD2. The CDR3 has 15 amino acids. The germline V gene encodes CDR1 SEHNR and CDR2 FQNEAQ (reference sequence). The junction had 7 bases not matched to a gene; V was cut back by 4 bases and J by 5 bases. The chain's CDR3 is CASSSPGGLAETQYF. CDR3 in DNA: TGTGCCAGCAGCTCCCCCGGGGGACTAGCGGAGACCCAGTACTTC.

The chain joins TRBV7-9 to TRBJ2-5; TRBD2 is a possible D gene (5 bases). V was cut by 6 bases and J by 7 bases, with 18 bases left in between. Germline V gene sequence: CDR1 SEHNR, CDR2 FQNEAQ (reference sequence). CDR3 size: 14 residues. The CDR3 loop is CASSQKEGVGTQYF. The CDR3, as DNA: TGTGCCAGCAGTCAAAAAGAGGGTGTGGGGACCCAGTACTTC.

This clone turned up a few times. The chain carries TRBV10-2 and TRBJ1-5; a possible D gene is TRBD1 (6 bases). This CDR3 is 13 amino acids long. The V gene lost 6 bases and the J gene lost 2 bases, with 8 bases spanning the gap. The germline gives CDR1 WSHSY, CDR2 SAAADI. The CDR3 protein is CASSKGGNQPQHF. The DNA for the CDR3 is TGCGCCAGCAGCAAGGGGGGCAATCAGCCCCAGCATTTT.

V and J are TRBV5-1 and TRBJ2-1; TRBD2 is a possible D gene (6 bases). The CDR3 runs 14 residues. Germline V lookup: CDR1 SGHRS, CDR2 YFSETQ. V gave up 4 bases and J gave up 5 bases, with 13 bases separating them. This CDR3 is CASSQGLGDNEQFF. The CDR3 nucleotides are TGCGCCAGCAGCCAGGGACTTGGAGACAATGAGCAGTTCTTC.

This clone was recorded only once. This sequence joins TRBV5-1 and TRBJ1-4, with D possibly being TRBD1 (6 bases). This CDR3 has 15 amino acids. Trimming removed 4 bases at V and 7 bases at J, with 17 bases between. Germline CDR1 is SGHRS and CDR2 is YFSETQ. CDR3 sequence reads: CASSPDGRGSEKLFF. In DNA form, the CDR3 reads TGCGCCAGCAGCCCTGATGGCAGGGGATCTGAAAAACTGTTTTTT. Full variable domain (missing parts from reference TRBV5-1 and TRBJ1-4): KAGVTQTPRYLIKTRGQQVTLSCSPISGHRSVSWYQQTPGQGLQFLFEYFSETQRNKGNFPGRFSGRQFSNSRSEMNVSTLELGDSALYLCASSPDGRGSEKLFFGSGTQLSVL.

V and J are TRBV19 and TRBJ2-1, with TRBD2 matching over 11 bases. Unmatched junction bases numbered 13, after V lost 8 bases and J lost 4 bases. The CDR3 is 17 residues long. Germline CDR1 and CDR2: LNHDA and SQIVND (reference sequence). The CDR3 nucleotides are TGTGCCAGTCTCCCCGATAGCGGGAGGGCCCTTTACAATGAGCAGTTCTTC. As protein: CASLPDSGRALYNEQFF. Full variable domain (rest looked up from reference TRBV19 and TRBJ2-1): DGGITQSPKYLFRKEGQNVTLSCEQNLNHDAMYWYRQDPGQGLRLIYYSQIVNDFQKGDIAEGYSVSREKKESFPLTVTSAQKNPTAFYLCASLPDSGRALYNEQFFGPGTRLTVL.

The chain links TRBV18 to TRBJ1-2; 8 bases agree with TRBD1. CDR1 KGHSH and CDR2 LQKENI come from the germline V gene. The CDR3 runs to 16 residues. V lost 6 bases, J lost 4 bases, and 13 bases stayed unmatched. CDR3 loop: CASSGVGQVSLYGYTF. The CDR3 coding sequence is TGTGCCAGCTCTGGTGTGGGACAGGTCTCCCTCTATGGCTACACCTTC.

The gene calls are TRBV7-8 and TRBJ2-3; TRBD1 agrees at 7 bases. J gave up 0 bases and V 6 bases, and 3 bases lay outside the gene matches. CDR1 and CDR2 from the germline V gene are SGHVS and FQNEAQ. The CDR3 runs to 14 residues. In nucleotides, the CDR3 is TGTGCCAGCAGGACAGGGTCTAGCACAGATACGCAGTATTTT. As protein: CASRTGSSTDTQYF.

The gene calls are TRBV23-1 and TRBJ1-2; no clear D gene. TRBV23-1 falls under the ORF class, with uncertain function. Trimming took 0 bases from V and 5 from J, leaving 13 bases between them. The CDR3 is 15 amino acids. The CDR3 reads CASSQSRLKVYGYTF. Here the CDR3 DNA reads TGCGCCAGCAGTCAATCAAGACTGAAAGTTTATGGCTACACCTTC.

In this sample, this clone turned up once. The rearrangement links TRBV6-2 or TRBV6-3 to TRBJ2-7; tentative D call: TRBD2 (6 bases). CDR1 and CDR2 (germline): MNHEY, SVGEGT. This CDR3 contains 15 residues. V was pared by 2 bases and J by 2 bases, with 13 bases between. The CDR3 sequence is CASSYQRAKTYEQYF. The CDR3 nucleotides are TGTGCCAGCAGTTACCAGCGGGCGAAAACCTACGAGCAGTACTTC.

The J gene is TRBJ1-1, the V gene TRBV18; no firm D call. This CDR3 spans 16 amino acids. Deletions cut 1 base from V and 1 base from J, with 13 bases between. Germline-derived CDR1 and CDR2 are KGHSH and LQKENI. The CDR3 nucleotides are TGTGCCAGCTCACCACAGGAGGAATTGGGGAACACTGAAGCTTTCTTT. Translating gives CASSPQEELGNTEAFF.

V usage is TRBV4-3 and J usage is TRBJ1-6, with unresolved D. This CDR3 is 15 amino acids long. Looked up from germline, CDR1 is LGHNA and CDR2 is YSLEER. V dropped 3 bases and J dropped 5 bases, with 11 bases sitting between them. The CDR3 nucleotides read TGCGCCAGCAGCCAGTTAGGAGTAGATAATTCACCCCTCCACTTT. It encodes CASSQLGVDNSPLHF.

This clone has a single count. The chain recombines TRBV30 with TRBJ1-1; maybe TRBD1 (5 bases). The V gene lost 2 bases and the J gene lost 2 bases, with 15 bases spanning the gap. CDR1 GTSNPN and CDR2 SVGIG come from the germline V gene (reference sequence). There are 15 residues in the CDR3. DNA for the CDR3: TGTGCCTGGAGTCCCAGGGTTGTGGGTAACACTGAAGCTTTCTTT. Its protein product is CAWSPRVVGNTEAFF.

The CDR3 region has the DNA TGTGCCAGCTCACCATCAACAGGGGGAAACTATGGCTACACCTTC. It encodes CASSPSTGGNYGYTF. The chain uses TRBV18 and TRBJ1-2; 8 bases align to TRBD1. Germline V gives CDR1 KGHSH, CDR2 LQKENI. The CDR3 length is 15 residues. J gave up 2 bases and V 2 bases, and 4 bases lay outside the gene matches.

The chain is built from TRBV7-8 and TRBJ2-3; D unresolved. CDR1 SGHVS and CDR2 FQNEAQ come from the germline V gene. The CDR3 runs to 12 residues. V lost 3 bases and J lost 4, with 5 bases in between. CDR3 bases: TGTGCCAGCAGCTTTTACTCAGATACGCAGTATTTT. As protein: CASSFYSDTQYF.

This clone was seen once. This chain joins TRBV7-6 and TRBJ2-7; weak D call: TRBD2 (6 bases). Trimming pared 1 base from V and 6 bases from J, leaving 10 bases between. Germline V CDR1 and CDR2: SGHVS, FNYEAQ. This CDR3 spans 13 amino acids. This CDR3 is CASSLGGRTEQYF. CDR3 nucleotides: TGTGCCAGCAGCTTAGGTGGGAGGACCGAGCAGTACTTC.

The chain is built from TRBV7-8 and TRBJ1-1; 12 nucleotides align to TRBD1. The germline V gene has CDR1 SGHVS and CDR2 FQNEAQ. The CDR3 spans 17 residues. Trimming at V came to 1 base and at J to 3 bases, leaving 6 bases not matched to a gene. The CDR3 protein is CASSLGGQGARDTEAFF. The CDR3 region has the DNA TGTGCCAGCAGCTTAGGGGGACAGGGGGCGCGGGACACTGAAGCTTTCTTT.

V and J are TRBV5-1 and TRBJ1-1; TRBD1 might be the D (5 bases). The V end was cut by 0 bases, the J end by 4 bases, with 19 bases between. CDR3 size: 17 residues. Germline V gives CDR1 SGHRS, CDR2 YFSETQ. CDR3 sequence reads: CASSLGAGELLSTEAFF. CDR3 DNA sequence: TGCGCCAGCAGCTTGGGCGCGGGGGAACTCCTTTCCACTGAAGCTTTCTTT.

This clone was detected once. V and J are TRBV19 and TRBJ2-1, with 11 bases lining up with TRBD2. CDR1 LNHDA and CDR2 SQIVND come from the germline V gene (reference sequence). The CDR3 contains 15 residues. V dropped 4 bases and J dropped 12; count of bases not matched to a gene: 11. The CDR3: CASSTLAGGPLGQFF. In DNA, the CDR3 is TGTGCCAGTAGTACATTAGCGGGAGGGCCTCTCGGGCAGTTCTTC.